The 8 T cell receptor beta chains in this list originate from one sample, sequenced in a study of T cells in Graves' hyperthyroidism and ophthalmopathy. Amplification of TCR beta CDR3 regions was performed using RNA transcripts as template. Researchers ran a first-round RT-PCR on the TCR CDR3 using the HTBI primer set. From the multiplex PCR reads, TCRdb called clonotypes with MiXCR, one entry per CDR3 protein. Seen here are approximately 870,000 distinct CDR3 sequences, 38% observed once, and the top ten hold more than 7%. Sequencing was performed on blood. The receptors come from a man in his late teens or twenties with Graves' hyperthyroidism.

This clonotype came up a few times. The gene calls are TRBV5-5 and TRBJ2-7; D remains ambiguous. The CDR3 consists of 11 residues. Trimming removed 0 bases at V and 7 bases at J, with 5 bases between. Germline values: CDR1 SGHKS, CDR2 YYEKEE (reference sequence). As DNA, the CDR3 is TGTGCCAGCAGCTTGGAACAGGAGCAGTACTTC. Translating gives CASSLEQEQYF.

The table lists this clonotype with a few counts. This chain connects TRBV5-1 to TRBJ2-7; D is possibly TRBD2 (5 bases). The germline CDR1 and CDR2 sequences are SGHRS and YFSETQ. The CDR3 extends over 15 amino acids. The V end lost 1 base, the J end lost 3 bases, and 14 bases lay between the germline ends. The CDR3 spells CASSLLWLADYEQYF. The CDR3 DNA reads as TGCGCCAGCAGCTTGCTGTGGCTAGCAGACTACGAGCAGTACTTC.

This chain links TRBV6-5 with TRBJ2-7; TRBD2 matches at 7 bases. V lost 4 bases to trimming and J lost 2 bases; unmatched junction nucleotides: 5. Germline loops: CDR1 MNHEY, CDR2 SVGAGI. This CDR3 has 14 residues. The CDR3 here is CASSFWGLPYEQYF. The DNA for the CDR3 is TGTGCCAGCAGTTTCTGGGGACTACCCTACGAGCAGTACTTC.

This clonotype was seen more than once but under ten times. The chain links TRBV5-1 to TRBJ1-1; TRBD1 agrees at 8 bases. The V segment lost 4 bases and the J segment 5 bases; nucleotides outside the gene matches: 10. Looked up from germline, CDR1 is SGHRS and CDR2 is YFSETQ. The CDR3 has 15 residues. The CDR3 spells CASSPTDRERTEAFF. The DNA of the CDR3 is TGCGCCAGCAGCCCTACGGACAGGGAGAGGACTGAAGCTTTCTTT.

This clonotype has a count of ten or more. The chain employs TRBV29-1 and TRBJ1-1; the D gene is possibly TRBD1 (5 bases). Trimming shortened V by 5 bases and J by 0 bases, and 13 bases separated the two germline ends. Germline CDR1 and CDR2: SQVTM and ANQGSEA. The CDR3 has 14 residues. CDR3 sequence (DNA): TGCAGCGTTCTCAGGGCACCCTTGAACACTGAAGCTTTCTTT. Protein product: CSVLRAPLNTEAFF. Combining the CDR3 with reference TRBV29-1 and TRBJ1-1 gives the whole variable domain SAVISQKPSRDICQRGTSLTIQCQVDSQVTMMFWYRQQPGQSLTLIATANQGSEATYESGFVIDKFPISRPNLTFSTLTVSNMSPEDSSIYLCSVLRAPLNTEAFFGQGTRLTVV.

The chain employs TRBV15 and TRBJ1-1, with 7 bases that match TRBD1. The CDR3 is 13 residues long. Germline V gene lookup returns CDR1 LNHNV and CDR2 YYDKDF (reference sequence). V shed 1 base, J shed 4 bases, and the junction held 0 bases outside the gene matches. CDR3 nucleotide sequence: TGTGCCACCAGCAGAGGGGACAGCACTGAAGCTTTCTTT. Translation gives CATSRGDSTEAFF.

This clonotype was seen a handful of times. This chain uses TRBV19 with TRBJ2-7; D is unresolved. The CDR3 loop spans 15 amino acids. Germline-derived CDR1 and CDR2 are LNHDA and SQIVND (reference sequence). Trimming removed 6 bases from V and 0 bases from J, with 15 bases in between. The CDR3 loop reads CASSPPTAGSYEQYF. Written as DNA, the CDR3 is TGTGCCAGTAGCCCCCCGACCGCAGGCTCCTACGAGCAGTACTTC. The whole variable domain, remainder taken from reference TRBV19 and TRBJ2-7, is DGGITQSPKYLFRKEGQNVTLSCEQNLNHDAMYWYRQDPGQGLRLIYYSQIVNDFQKGDIAEGYSVSREKKESFPLTVTSAQKNPTAFYLCASSPPTAGSYEQYFGPGTRLTVT.

This clonotype was recorded many times. J is TRBJ2-7 and V is TRBV9, with D tentatively TRBD2 (5 bases). The V gene's germline CDR1 is SGDLS and CDR2 YYNGEE. V was trimmed by 3 bases and J by 5 bases, leaving 9 bases between them. The CDR3 has 12 residues. The CDR3 coding sequence is TGTGCCAGCAGCGACGAAGCGGACGAGCAGTACTTC. Translation gives CASSDEADEQYF.